This T cell receptor (beta chain) was profiled in a study of blood T cell repertoires in COVID-19. Across the study: The United States, Italy and Spain supplied acute and convalescent COVID-19 samples. PBMCs, B-cell-depleted T cells, or T cells provided the cDNA or gDNA that made up the material.

V was clipped by 2 bases and J by 0 bases; unmatched bases: 9. CDR3 length equals 17 residues. Looked up from germline, CDR1 is MGHRA and CDR2 is YSYEKL. Per the authors' pipeline: Reference gene primer amplification gave nucleated cell count estimates. Assay used: immunoSEQ multiplex PCR; TCRdb lists only in-frame clones, some missing. V, J and clone size are those of that table, while D and trimming were read from the DNA. The sample includes under 85,000 clones, roughly 84% seen only once; the top ten take 3.5%. The sequencing input was peripheral blood. The receptor was isolated from a man in his fifties with acute or convalescent COVID-19. The chain links TRBV4-1 to TRBJ1-1; 7 bases line up with TRBD1. The CDR3 loop is CASSQFRGREVNTEAFF. DNA for the CDR3: TGCGCCAGCAGCCAATTTAGGGGGCGCGAAGTGAACACTGAAGCTTTCTTT.